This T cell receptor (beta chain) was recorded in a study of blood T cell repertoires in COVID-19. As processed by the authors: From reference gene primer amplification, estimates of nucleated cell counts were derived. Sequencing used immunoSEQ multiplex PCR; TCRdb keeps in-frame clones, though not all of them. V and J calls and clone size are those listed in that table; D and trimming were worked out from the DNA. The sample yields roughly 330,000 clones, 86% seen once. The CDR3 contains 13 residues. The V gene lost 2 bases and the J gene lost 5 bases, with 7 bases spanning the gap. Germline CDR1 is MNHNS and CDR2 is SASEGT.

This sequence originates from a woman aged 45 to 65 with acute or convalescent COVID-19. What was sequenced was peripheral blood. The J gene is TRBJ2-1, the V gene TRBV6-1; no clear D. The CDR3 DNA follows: TGTGCCAGCAGTGAATGGTCAGACAATGAGCAGTTCTTC. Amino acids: CASSEWSDNEQFF.